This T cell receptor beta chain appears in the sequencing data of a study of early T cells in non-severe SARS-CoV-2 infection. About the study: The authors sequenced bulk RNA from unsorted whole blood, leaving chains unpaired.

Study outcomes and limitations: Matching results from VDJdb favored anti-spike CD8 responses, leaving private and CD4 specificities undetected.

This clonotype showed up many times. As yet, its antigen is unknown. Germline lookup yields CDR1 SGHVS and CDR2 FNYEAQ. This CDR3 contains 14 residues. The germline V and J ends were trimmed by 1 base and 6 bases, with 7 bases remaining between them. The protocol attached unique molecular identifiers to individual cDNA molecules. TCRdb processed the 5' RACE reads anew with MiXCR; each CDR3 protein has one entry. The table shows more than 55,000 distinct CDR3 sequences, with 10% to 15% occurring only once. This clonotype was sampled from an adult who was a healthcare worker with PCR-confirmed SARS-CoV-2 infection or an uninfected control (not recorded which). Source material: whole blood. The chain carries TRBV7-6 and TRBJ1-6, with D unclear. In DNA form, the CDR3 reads TGTGCCAGCAGCTTAGGGCAGAGTAATTCACCCCTCCACTTT. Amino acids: CASSLGQSNSPLHF.